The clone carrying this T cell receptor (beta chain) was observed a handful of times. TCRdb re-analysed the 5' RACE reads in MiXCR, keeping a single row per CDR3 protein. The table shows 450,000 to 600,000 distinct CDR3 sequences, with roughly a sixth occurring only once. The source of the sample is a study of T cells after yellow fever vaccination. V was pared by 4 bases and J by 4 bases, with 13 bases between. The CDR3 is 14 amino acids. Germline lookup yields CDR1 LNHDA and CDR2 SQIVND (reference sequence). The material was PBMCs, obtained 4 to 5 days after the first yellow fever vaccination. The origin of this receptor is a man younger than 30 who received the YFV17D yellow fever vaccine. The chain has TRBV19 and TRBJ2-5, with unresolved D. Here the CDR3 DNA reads TGTGCCAGTAGTACCACCGGCTGGGTAGAGACCCAGTACTTC. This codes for CASSTTGWVETQYF. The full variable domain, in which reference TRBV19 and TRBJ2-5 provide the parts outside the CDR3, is DGGITQSPKYLFRKEGQNVTLSCEQNLNHDAMYWYRQDPGQGLRLIYYSQIVNDFQKGDIAEGYSVSREKKESFPLTVTSAQKNPTAFYLCASSTTGWVETQYFGPGTRLLVL.